This T cell receptor beta chain was profiled in a study of PD-1 blockade in classical Hodgkin lymphoma. Whole-study context: Patients got intravenous nivolumab 3 mg/kg every 2 weeks. Study results and limitations: Similar baseline diversity was found in complete responders and newly diagnosed patients.

The junction had 5 bases not matched to a gene; V was cut back by 6 bases and J by 7 bases. Germline values: CDR1 MNHNY, CDR2 SVGAGI (reference sequence). This CDR3 region has 13 residues. Following autologous stem cell transplantation, relapse occurred in every patient, and exposure to brentuximab vedotin varied. Reported best responses ranged across complete response, partial response or progressive disease. Remarks on this clone: The antigen remains undetermined.

The assay was immunoSEQ multiplex PCR, and TCRdb's table has in-frame clones only and misses some. The profile shows over 15,000 clones, around 80% of them singletons. This sequence was found in a human donor with classical Hodgkin lymphoma. Sequencing used peripheral blood mononuclear cells (PBMCs), obtained before the second cycle of nivolumab. The chain couples TRBV6-6 to TRBJ1-5, with 8 nucleotides matching TRBD1. This CDR3 reads CASRPGGGQPQHF. The DNA for the CDR3 is TGTGCCAGCAGACCAGGGGGCGGACAGCCCCAGCATTTT.